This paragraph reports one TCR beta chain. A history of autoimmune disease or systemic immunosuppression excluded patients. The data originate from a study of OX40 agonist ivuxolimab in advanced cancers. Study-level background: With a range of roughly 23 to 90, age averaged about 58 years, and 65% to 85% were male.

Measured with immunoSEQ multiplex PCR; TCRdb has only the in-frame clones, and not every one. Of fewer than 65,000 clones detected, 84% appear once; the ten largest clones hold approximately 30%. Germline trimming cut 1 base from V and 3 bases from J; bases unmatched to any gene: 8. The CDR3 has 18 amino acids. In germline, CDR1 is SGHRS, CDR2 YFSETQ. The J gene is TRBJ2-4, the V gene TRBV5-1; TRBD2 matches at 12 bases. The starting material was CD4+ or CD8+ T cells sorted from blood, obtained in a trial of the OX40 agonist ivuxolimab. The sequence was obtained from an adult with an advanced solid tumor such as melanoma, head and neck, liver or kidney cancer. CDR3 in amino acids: CASSLSSGRAGGKNIQYF. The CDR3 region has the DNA TGCGCCAGCAGCTTGTCTAGCGGGAGGGCCGGGGGCAAAAACATTCAGTACTTC. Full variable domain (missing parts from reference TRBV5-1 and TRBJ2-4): KAGVTQTPRYLIKTRGQQVTLSCSPISGHRSVSWYQQTPGQGLQFLFEYFSETQRNKGNFPGRFSGRQFSNSRSEMNVSTLELGDSALYLCASSLSSGRAGGKNIQYFGAGTRLSVL.